The T cell receptor (beta chain) under discussion was sequenced for a study of T cell changes during pregnancy in multiple sclerosis. Method: immunoSEQ multiplex PCR; TCRdb's copy keeps in-frame clones and lacks some. The profile covers about 52,000 clones, with 92% appearing a single time and around 0.74% taken by the ten largest. V gave up 4 bases and J gave up 7 bases, with 13 bases separating them. Germline CDR1 SQVTM, CDR2 ANQGSEA. CDR3 length: 12 amino acids. The sample in question was CD4+ T cells from peripheral blood mononuclear cells, obtained in the third trimester of pregnancy. This clonotype originated in a female donor with multiple sclerosis, enrolled in a pregnancy study. The chain couples TRBV29-1 to TRBJ1-2; the D gene is possibly TRBD1 (5 bases). CDR3 residues: CSVVGGESGYTF. The CDR3 nucleotides are TGCAGCGTTGTCGGGGGGGAGAGTGGCTACACCTTC.